This TCR beta chain stems from a study of regulatory T cells in long-lasting Graves disease (dated by TCRdb to the early 2020s). Background on the whole study: Newly diagnosed Graves' disease patients had taken antithyroid drugs for less than 3 months. Peripheral blood TCR sequencing and RNA sequencing compared persistent Graves' disease patients with newly diagnosed Graves' disease patients. The study was conducted in China and was registered as a clinical trial. TCR sequencing covered around 13 persistent and approximately 20 newly diagnosed Graves' disease patients, around 33 samples in total.

Library construction relied on multiplex PCR. Sequencing was carried out with an Illumina HiSeq 4000. CDR3 regions were amplified by Arm-PCR with iRepertoire HTBI primers to construct TCR beta libraries. Before sequencing, the PCR products underwent gel purification. The authors' analysis ran thus. A total of 62 TRBV and more than twelve TRBJ segments were identified across samples and were used for gene usage analysis of CDR3 amino acid clonotypes. COPE and FqMerger were used to merge the filtered high-quality paired reads into contigs. BLAST was used to align contigs to the IMGT TRBV, TRBD and TRBJ reference genes, and CDR3 was defined following IMGT. Highly expanded clones were defined as clonotypes with a frequency above 0.1%. Repertoire diversity was measured by Shannon entropy, and V-J evenness by the Gini coefficient. Clonotypes shared by more than one individual were considered public. Starting from the raw public reads, TCRdb applied fastp trimming at Q25, assembled clones with MiXCR and retained in-frame beta chains. Every CDR3 protein is listed once, alongside the most common genes and DNA of its rows. These V and J calls originate from TCRdb's pipeline instead of the authors' own analysis. The sample table contains 350,000 to 500,000 distinct CDR3 sequences; only one count was recorded for 12% to 15% of them. Of the sample, roughly 15% is held by the ten largest clones.

Overall study results and their limits: Patients with persistent disease shared more public clonotypes (under 3,000) than newly diagnosed patients did (more than 900). The small sample size was acknowledged by the authors as a limitation that may reduce accuracy. TRBV28, TRBJ1-2 and TRBJ2-5 were preferentially used in persistent disease, while TRBV20-1 and TRBJ2-1 were favored in newly diagnosed disease. Lower TCR Shannon entropy and fewer highly expanded clones were observed in persistent Graves' disease patients than in newly diagnosed patients, which suggested clonal expansion. Sequencing and analysis were restricted to the TCR beta chain. The study examined only peripheral blood because the primary lesion, thyroid tissue, could not be accessed.

In its sample, this clonotype was seen a few times. Its antigen is not yet known. Per-nucleotide qualities are absent, and no much larger clonotype sits a single base away. From its cysteine to its phenylalanine, the CDR3 spans 16 amino acids. The only DNA kept is the CDR3, 48 bases in frame from the first base. CDR1 and CDR2, looked up from the germline V gene, are KGHSH and LQKENI. V was cut back by 2 bases and J by 1 base, leaving a gap of 14 bases between them. What this sample's time point label stands for: newly diagnosed GD, antithyroid drugs for less than 3 months. For both TCR sequencing and RNA sequencing, RNA was extracted from PBMCs in TRIzol. The diagnosis of Graves' disease followed American Thyroid Association guidelines. Recruitment of patients was carried out at an endocrinology department in Xi'an, China. Each patient gave approximately 10 milliliters of peripheral blood, collected in an EDTA anticoagulant tube. Ficoll Paque Plus density gradient separation was used to isolate PBMCs, and no additional T cell sorting was done. An Agilent 2100 Bioanalyzer and agarose gel were used to check RNA quality, while a NanoDrop 2000 measured RNA concentration.

The sample was also linked to a second study, of T cells in Graves' hyperthyroidism and ophthalmopathy. The second study's paper adds: Graves' hyperthyroidism was defined as stable when no progression to ophthalmopathy occurred over 18 months of follow-up. The hyperthyroidism patients were between 18 and 65 years old and newly diagnosed, with a disease duration of less than 2 months. Patients with uncontrolled infections, other autoimmune diseases, pregnancy or lactation were excluded. Diagnoses relied on clinical symptoms, serum thyroxine and TRAb, thyroid ultrasound and orbital computed tomography. The TCR CDR3 was subjected to a first round of RT-PCR using the HTBI primer set and the Qiagen OneStep RT-PCR kit. Most expanded thyroid clonotypes (frequency above 0.001) were also detected in blood, suggesting blood repertoires may reflect thyroid immune responses. A 13 V-J signature model separated ophthalmopathy from stable hyperthyroidism, with around 88% sensitivity and 81% to 83% specificity in cross-validation and 80%/75% in testing. In validation, progression to ophthalmopathy was predicted by the model with 65% to 71% sensitivity and around 75% specificity, a median of about 6.8 months before onset. A discovery cohort of 95 to 100 patients, approximately 45 with Graves' ophthalmopathy and more than 55 with stable Graves' hyperthyroidism, was used to find distinguishing TCR V-J signatures. An independent validation cohort of some 18 hyperthyroidism patients and 17 patients who later progressed to ophthalmopathy tested prospective prediction of ophthalmopathy. For training and testing, the 80 to 100 patients in the discovery cohort were randomly divided in a 7:3 ratio. Thyroid tissue and blood T-cell repertoires from six Graves' hyperthyroidism patients were also compared in the study. Following sampling, methimazole starting at 30 mg daily was given to hyperthyroidism patients, and high-dose intravenous methylprednisolone was given to ophthalmopathy patients. A second multiplex PCR round built the libraries, followed by size selection and purification. Paired-end sequencing of the libraries was performed with 100 bp reads on an Illumina HiSeq2000. SOAPnuke was used to process the raw data, throwing out any read that contained adapters or uncalled bases, had a mean Phred below 15, or lacked an exact constant-primer or identifier match. High-quality paired reads were merged using COPE v1.2.5, and each unique nucleotide sequence was defined as a clonotype. Clonotypes were aligned to IMGT TRBV, TRBD and TRBJ reference segments using MiTCR v1.1. Only V-J combinations with frequency above 0.0001, covering 99% to 99.2% of repertoires, were analysed. The TCS score was defined as the ratio of F50 (clonal expansion) to E x V (chaos), calculated using BLOSUM62-based TCRdist between CDR3 peptides within each V-J. Welch's t-statistics and random forest reduced roughly 530 V-J features to 10 to 15, which were used in a naive Bayes classifier (R e1071). No statistical method was used to fix the sample size in advance, and group allocation was not hidden from the investigators. According to the paper, TCR Vbeta CDR3 sequencing was carried out on some 140 peripheral blood samples, which came from fewer than 50 ophthalmopathy, under 85 hyperthyroidism and roughly 17 progressor patients.

The receptor's source is a woman aged 50 to 60 with Graves disease. Donor details come from another sample of the same person, matched by shared clones. Here the chain combines TRBV18 and TRBJ1-2; the D gene cannot be named for sure. Sample: peripheral blood mononuclear cells (PBMCs), taken at new diagnosis, from a patient treated with antithyroid drugs. In nucleotide form, the sequence is TGTGCCAGCTCACCAATCCCGGACTCAGATAACTATGGCTACACCTTC. Its translation is CASSPIPDSDNYGYTF.